What follows is one TCR beta chain and its context. Antigen unknown. Patients aged 18 to 65 with hyperthyroidism were newly diagnosed, with duration under 2 months. Clinicians diagnosed patients from clinical symptoms, serum thyroxine and TRAb, thyroid ultrasound and orbital computed tomography. Trimming pared 4 bases from V and 4 bases from J, leaving 8 bases between. Germline V gives CDR1 LGHNA, CDR2 YNFKEQ. The CDR3 is 13 amino acids. This entry belongs to a study of T cells in Graves' hyperthyroidism and ophthalmopathy. Study-level background: Peripheral blood samples were taken at initial diagnosis, prior to any treatment.

Overall study findings and caveats: Researchers found most expanded thyroid clonotypes above 0.001 in blood as well.

There were TCR beta CDR3 regions amplified from RNA transcripts. Researchers ran a first-round RT-PCR on the TCR CDR3 using the HTBI primer set. TCRdb re-called the multiplex PCR reads through MiXCR, storing one row per CDR3 protein. The repertoire consists of about 200,000 distinct CDR3 sequences, with around a sixth occurring once and the leading ten covering 53%. V is TRBV4-2 and J is TRBJ1-5; TRBD1 might be the D (5 bases). Sequencing was performed on blood. The clonotype was recovered from a woman aged 50 to 65 with Graves' hyperthyroidism. CDR3 amino acids: CASSPGLNQPQHF. CDR3 coding DNA: TGTGCCAGCAGCCCGGGGCTGAATCAGCCCCAGCATTTT.